The rows below give T cell receptor beta chains drawn from one sample of a study of blood T cell repertoires in COVID-19. Some clones are missing from TCRdb's copy, which holds only in-frame ones; the method was immunoSEQ multiplex PCR. Of 35,000 to 45,000 clones listed, about 90% were seen once; the top ten hold just under 9.5%. Sequences were obtained from peripheral blood. The receptors derive from a man aged 50-59 years with active COVID-19. CDR3s include the opening cysteine and the closing phenylalanine or tryptophan. The order of the fields is V gene, J gene, D gene, clone size, CDR3 protein, CDR3 DNA. A D gene is named only where the DNA matches it firmly. Clone size is not always given. Where it is, it says once, few, many or a class for expanded clones.

V gene: TRBV21-1; J gene: TRBJ1-1; D gene: -; clone size: -; CDR3 protein: CASSYRDRAWGINTEAFF; CDR3 DNA: TGTGCCAGCAGCTACCGGGACAGGGCCTGGGGAATTAACACTGAAGCTTTCTTT
V gene: TRBV5-6; J gene: TRBJ2-7; D gene: TRBD1; clone size: few; CDR3 protein: CASSLLDRVSSEQYF; CDR3 DNA: TGTGCCAGCAGCTTGCTGGACAGGGTCAGCTCCGAGCAGTACTTC
V gene: TRBV6-5; J gene: TRBJ1-2; D gene: -; clone size: once; CDR3 protein: CASSYGVGRGYTF; CDR3 DNA: TGTGCCAGCAGTTATGGGGTGGGGCGTGGCTACACCTTC
V gene: TRBV5-5; J gene: TRBJ2-3; D gene: -; clone size: once; CDR3 protein: CASSPWITGKLYTQYF; CDR3 DNA: TGTGCCAGCAGCCCGTGGATTACAGGGAAGTTATATACGCAGTATTTT
V gene: TRBV5-1; J gene: TRBJ1-4; D gene: -; clone size: once; CDR3 protein: CASSLDGTGQSNEKLFF; CDR3 DNA: TGCGCCAGCAGCTTGGACGGCACAGGACAGTCTAATGAAAAACTGTTTTTT
V gene: TRBV2; J gene: TRBJ2-1; D gene: -; clone size: -; CDR3 protein: CASRGGGYNEQFF; CDR3 DNA: TGTGCCAGCAGAGGGGGTGGGTACAATGAGCAGTTCTTC
V gene: TRBV15; J gene: TRBJ1-1; D gene: TRBD1; clone size: -; CDR3 protein: CATSREGTELNTEAFF; CDR3 DNA: TGTGCCACCAGCAGAGAGGGGACAGAGTTGAACACTGAAGCTTTCTTT
V gene: TRBV30; J gene: TRBJ1-1; D gene: -; clone size: -; CDR3 protein: CAWSPNRLRNTEAFF; CDR3 DNA: TGTGCCTGGAGCCCCAATCGACTGAGGAACACTGAAGCTTTCTTT
V gene: TRBV18; J gene: TRBJ2-7; D gene: TRBD1; clone size: -; CDR3 protein: CASSQGTDYEQYF; CDR3 DNA: TGTGCCAGCTCACAAGGGACAGACTACGAGCAGTACTTC
V gene: TRBV7-9; J gene: TRBJ2-3; D gene: TRBD2; clone size: -; CDR3 protein: CASSLTLAGGDTQYF; CDR3 DNA: TGTGCCAGCAGCTTGACACTAGCGGGAGGTGATACGCAGTATTTT
V gene: TRBV6-6; J gene: TRBJ1-2; D gene: -; clone size: -; CDR3 protein: CASRPKQGYDYGYTF; CDR3 DNA: TGTGCCAGCAGGCCCAAACAGGGATATGACTATGGCTACACCTTC
V gene: TRBV6-5; J gene: TRBJ1-2; D gene: TRBD1; clone size: -; CDR3 protein: CASTTYGRGSGYTF; CDR3 DNA: TGTGCCAGCACCACTTATGGCAGGGGGTCAGGCTACACCTTC
V gene: TRBV27; J gene: TRBJ2-1; D gene: TRBD1; clone size: -; CDR3 protein: CASNPLGQGWHEQFF; CDR3 DNA: TGTGCCAGCAATCCTCTAGGACAGGGGTGGCATGAGCAGTTCTTC
V gene: TRBV15; J gene: TRBJ1-6; D gene: TRBD1; clone size: -; CDR3 protein: CATSSPDRDNSPLHF; CDR3 DNA: TGTGCCACCAGCAGTCCCGACAGGGATAATTCACCCCTCCACTTT
V gene: TRBV5-1; J gene: TRBJ1-1; D gene: -; clone size: -; CDR3 protein: CASSPRTSPEAFF; CDR3 DNA: TGCGCCAGCAGCCCGAGGACAAGCCCTGAAGCTTTCTTT
V gene: TRBV5-1; J gene: TRBJ1-4; D gene: -; clone size: once; CDR3 protein: CASSAGTATEKLFF; CDR3 DNA: TGCGCCAGCAGCGCCGGAACAGCCACCGAAAAACTGTTTTTT
V gene: TRBV3-1/TRBV3-2; J gene: TRBJ2-2; D gene: -; clone size: -; CDR3 protein: CASSQVPGSGELFF; CDR3 DNA: TGTGCCAGCAGCCAAGTCCCGGGATCCGGGGAGCTGTTTTTT
V gene: TRBV2; J gene: TRBJ2-1; D gene: TRBD1; clone size: -; CDR3 protein: CASSEASFRGSYNEQFF; CDR3 DNA: TGTGCCAGCAGTGAAGCGTCGTTCAGGGGGAGCTACAATGAGCAGTTCTTC
V gene: TRBV29-1; J gene: TRBJ2-4; D gene: -; clone size: few; CDR3 protein: CSVEWRGGNIQYF; CDR3 DNA: TGCAGCGTTGAATGGCGGGGCGGGAACATTCAGTACTTC
V gene: TRBV12-3/TRBV12-4; J gene: TRBJ2-7; D gene: -; clone size: -; CDR3 protein: CASSPRGRGEQYF; CDR3 DNA: TGTGCCAGCAGCCCCAGGGGAAGAGGCGAGCAGTACTTC
V gene: TRBV10-2; J gene: TRBJ2-5; D gene: -; clone size: -; CDR3 protein: CASSPPGGQETQYF; CDR3 DNA: TGCGCCAGCAGCCCACCCGGGGGCCAAGAGACCCAGTACTTC
V gene: TRBV7-3; J gene: TRBJ2-1; D gene: -; clone size: -; CDR3 protein: CASSSNSGASYNEQFF; CDR3 DNA: TGTGCCAGCAGCTCAAATAGCGGTGCCTCCTACAATGAGCAGTTCTTC
V gene: TRBV19; J gene: TRBJ2-2; D gene: -; clone size: -; CDR3 protein: CASSIVRQTFYTGELFF; CDR3 DNA: TGTGCCAGTAGTATCGTGCGCCAGACTTTTTACACCGGGGAGCTGTTTTTT
V gene: TRBV19; J gene: TRBJ1-1; D gene: -; clone size: -; CDR3 protein: CASSMTVMETEAFF; CDR3 DNA: TGTGCCAGTAGCATGACAGTTATGGAGACTGAAGCTTTCTTT
V gene: TRBV7-9; J gene: TRBJ1-2; D gene: -; clone size: -; CDR3 protein: CASSLSGNMGYTF; CDR3 DNA: TGTGCCAGCAGCTTAAGCGGCAATATGGGCTACACCTTC
V gene: TRBV30; J gene: TRBJ1-5; D gene: -; clone size: -; CDR3 protein: CAGGRQDNQPQHF; CDR3 DNA: TGTGCCGGGGGACGACAGGACAATCAGCCCCAGCATTTT
V gene: TRBV28; J gene: TRBJ2-7; D gene: -; clone size: -; CDR3 protein: CASSPDSYEQYF; CDR3 DNA: TGTGCCAGCAGTCCCGACAGCTACGAGCAGTACTTC
V gene: TRBV2; J gene: TRBJ2-3; D gene: -; clone size: -; CDR3 protein: CASSEALQTTDTQYF; CDR3 DNA: TGTGCCAGCAGTGAAGCGCTACAGACCACAGATACGCAGTATTTT
V gene: TRBV2; J gene: TRBJ2-5; D gene: -; clone size: -; CDR3 protein: CASSDPTSGVQETQYF; CDR3 DNA: TGTGCCAGCAGTGACCCGACTAGTGGGGTCCAAGAGACCCAGTACTTC
V gene: TRBV9; J gene: TRBJ1-5; D gene: TRBD1; clone size: -; CDR3 protein: CASSGGGWGNQPQHF; CDR3 DNA: TGTGCCAGCAGCGGAGGGGGCTGGGGCAATCAGCCCCAGCATTTT
V gene: TRBV2; J gene: TRBJ2-7; D gene: TRBD2; clone size: -; CDR3 protein: CASSGPLLAGSSYEQYF; CDR3 DNA: TGTGCCAGCAGTGGCCCCCTTTTAGCGGGGAGCTCCTACGAGCAGTACTTC
V gene: TRBV18; J gene: TRBJ2-1; D gene: -; clone size: -; CDR3 protein: CASSTGRDNEQFF; CDR3 DNA: TGTGCCAGCTCTACTGGCAGGGACAATGAGCAGTTCTTC
V gene: TRBV7-3; J gene: TRBJ2-1; D gene: TRBD2; clone size: -; CDR3 protein: CASSSRLAGEQFF; CDR3 DNA: TGTGCCAGCAGCTCCCGACTAGCGGGAGAGCAGTTCTTC
V gene: TRBV2; J gene: TRBJ2-5; D gene: -; clone size: -; CDR3 protein: CASRGEGGETQYF; CDR3 DNA: TGTGCCAGCCGCGGGGAGGGGGGAGAGACCCAGTACTTC
V gene: TRBV6-5; J gene: TRBJ1-5; D gene: TRBD1; clone size: -; CDR3 protein: CASSYSGQGGSAAQHF; CDR3 DNA: TGTGCCAGCAGTTACTCGGGGCAGGGGGGATCAGCGGCCCAGCATTTT
V gene: TRBV19; J gene: TRBJ1-2; D gene: -; clone size: -; CDR3 protein: CASSIRGDGGLRYGYTF; CDR3 DNA: TGTGCCAGTAGTATAAGGGGTGACGGGGGGCTTAGGTATGGCTACACCTTC
V gene: TRBV6-2/TRBV6-3; J gene: TRBJ2-7; D gene: -; clone size: few; CDR3 protein: CASSYGSHEQYF; CDR3 DNA: TGTGCCAGCAGTTACGGCAGTCACGAGCAGTACTTC